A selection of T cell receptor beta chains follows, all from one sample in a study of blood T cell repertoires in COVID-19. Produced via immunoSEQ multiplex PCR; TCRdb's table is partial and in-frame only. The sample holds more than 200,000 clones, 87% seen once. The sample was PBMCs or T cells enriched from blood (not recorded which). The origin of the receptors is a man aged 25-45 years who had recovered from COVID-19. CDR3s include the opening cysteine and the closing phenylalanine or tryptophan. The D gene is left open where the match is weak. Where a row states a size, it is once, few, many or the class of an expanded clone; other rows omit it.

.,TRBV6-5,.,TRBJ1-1,TGTGCCAGCAGTTACGCTGGGGGGATGAACACTGAAGCTTTCTTT,CASSYAGGMNTEAFF
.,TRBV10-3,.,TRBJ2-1,TGTGCCATCAGTGGACTCTTATACAATGAGCAGTTCTTC,CAISGLLYNEQFF
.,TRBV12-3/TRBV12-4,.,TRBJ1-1,TGTGCCAGCAGTTCCGGACAAGGTTACGCTTTCTTT,CASSSGQGYAFF
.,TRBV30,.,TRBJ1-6,TGTGCCTGGGAGGGACTGAGAAATTCACCCCTCCACTTT,CAWEGLRNSPLHF
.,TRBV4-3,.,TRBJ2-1,TGCGCCAGCAGCCAAGAGAGGACACCCTACAATGAGCAGTTCTTC,CASSQERTPYNEQFF
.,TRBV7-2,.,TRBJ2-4,TGTGCCACCAGGGTTGTGGGCAGGGGAACAGCCAAAAACATTCAGTACTTC,CATRVVGRGTAKNIQYF
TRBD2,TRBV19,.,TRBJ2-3,TGTGCCAGTAGTAGAGGGGGAAGGGGACTAGCGATTTATACGCAGTATTTT,CASSRGGRGLAIYTQYF
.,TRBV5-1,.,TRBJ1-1,TGCGCCAGCAGCAGGAGGGAGAGTCTCATGAACACTGAAGCTTTCTTT,CASSRRESLMNTEAFF
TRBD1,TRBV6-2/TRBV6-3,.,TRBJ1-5,TGTGCCAGCAGCCCCCGGGACAGGGGAAATCAGCCCCAGCATTTT,CASSPRDRGNQPQHF
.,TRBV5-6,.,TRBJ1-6,TGTGCCAGCAGCTTAATAGACGGGATTTCACCCCTCCACTTT,CASSLIDGISPLHF
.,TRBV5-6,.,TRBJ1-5,TGTGCCAGCAGCTTCGGTACGACACGTAAAAGGAATCAGCCCCAGCATTTT,CASSFGTTRKRNQPQHF
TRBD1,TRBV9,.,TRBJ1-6,TGTGCCAGCAGCCTAGGACAGGGCAGATCACCCCTCCACTTT,CASSLGQGRSPLHF
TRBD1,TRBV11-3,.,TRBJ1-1,TGTGCCAGCAGTTGGACAGGGAACACTGAAGCTTTCTTT,CASSWTGNTEAFF
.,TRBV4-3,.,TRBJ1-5,TGCGCCAGCAGCCAAGATAGGTTCGGCAGGGCATCGCCCCAGCATTTT,CASSQDRFGRASPQHF
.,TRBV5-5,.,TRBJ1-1,TGTGCCAGCAGCTTGACGGACATCACTGAAGCTTTCTTT,CASSLTDITEAFF
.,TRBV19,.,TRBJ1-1,TGTGCCAGTAGTATCGGGAGGAGTGAAGCTTTCTTT,CASSIGRSEAFF
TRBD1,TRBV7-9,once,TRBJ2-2,TGTGCCAGCACCCGGACAGGGAACACCGGGGAGCTGTTTTTT,CASTRTGNTGELFF
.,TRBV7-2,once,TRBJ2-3,TGTGCCAGCATCCTGGCCGTCGGCACAGATACGCAGTATTTT,CASILAVGTDTQYF
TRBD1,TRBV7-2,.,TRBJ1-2,TGTGCCAGCAGCCGGGACAGGGGAGGTGATGGCTACACCTTC,CASSRDRGGDGYTF
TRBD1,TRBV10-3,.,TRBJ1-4,TGTGCCATCAGTGCCGGACAGGGACTTTCTGAAAAACTGTTTTTT,CAISAGQGLSEKLFF
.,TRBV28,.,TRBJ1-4,TGTGCCAGCAGTTTCTCCGGGACTAATGAAAAACTGTTTTTT,CASSFSGTNEKLFF
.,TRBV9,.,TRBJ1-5,TGTGCCAGCAGCGTAGATCCGGATCAGCCCCAGCATTTT,CASSVDPDQPQHF
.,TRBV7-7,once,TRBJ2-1,TGTGCCAGCAGCCCGGATGGGGGGAACAATGAGCAGTTCTTC,CASSPDGGNNEQFF
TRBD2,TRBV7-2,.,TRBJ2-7,TGTGCCAGCAGCTCGCCTGGACTAGCGGCGTACGAGCAGTACTTC,CASSSPGLAAYEQYF
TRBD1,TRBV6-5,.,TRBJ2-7,TGTGCCAGCAGTTACTCCCAGGGACAGCCCTTCGAGCAGTACTTC,CASSYSQGQPFEQYF
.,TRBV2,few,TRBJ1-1,TGTGCCAACTCACAGATGAACACTGAAGCTTTCTTT,CANSQMNTEAFF
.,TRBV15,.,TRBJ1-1,TGTGCCACCAGCAGAGATCTAGCAGCCGAAGCTTTCTTT,CATSRDLAAEAFF